The 24 T cell receptor beta chains below all came from one sample that was sequenced in a study of T cell responses to AZD1222 COVID-19 vaccine. Method: immunoSEQ multiplex PCR; TCRdb's copy keeps in-frame clones and lacks some. This sample carries approximately 81,000 clones, under 90% of them seen once, and the ten largest clones take about 1.3%. Material: peripheral blood, obtained 28 days after the second AZD1222 dose. All receptors come from an adult who received the AZD1222 COVID-19 vaccine.

The J gene is TRBJ2-7, the V gene TRBV5-5; TRBD2 agrees at 7 bases. The CDR3 length is 14 residues. Germline assignment: CDR1 SGHKS and CDR2 YYEKEE (reference sequence). The V gene end was trimmed by 4 bases and the J gene end by 4 bases; junction bases not matched to a gene: 8. CDR3 in amino acids: CASSISGATYEQYF. The CDR3 bases are TGTGCCAGCAGCATCAGCGGGGCTACATACGAGCAGTACTTC.

V usage is TRBV15 and J usage is TRBJ2-1; D is undetermined. CDR3 length equals 14 residues. Between the trimmed V and J ends, which lost 3 bases and 7 bases, there was a span of 13 bases. CDR1 and CDR2 from the germline V gene are LNHNV and YYDKDF (reference sequence). In DNA form, the CDR3 reads TGTGCCACCAGCAGCAACCGCCTGGGTAATGAGCAGTTCTTC. This translates into CATSSNRLGNEQFF.

This rearrangement joins TRBV28 to TRBJ1-5; D gene ambiguous. CDR1 is MDHEN and CDR2 is SYDVKM in the germline V gene. The length of the CDR3 is 18 residues. V lost 3 bases to trimming and J lost 1 base, with 19 bases between them. The CDR3 nucleotides read TGTGCCAGCAGTTTCCTTGGGTCACCTTTGTTGAGCAATCAGCCCCAGCATTTT. It codes for CASSFLGSPLLSNQPQHF.

V and J are TRBV2 and TRBJ2-6; D uncertain. CDR3 length: 16 amino acids. Germline assignment: CDR1 SNHLY and CDR2 FYNNEI. The V end was cut by 2 bases, the J end by 4 bases, with 12 bases between. Written as DNA, the CDR3 is TGTGCCAGCAGTGAATGGCTTGGGTCCGGGGCCAACGTCCTGACTTTC. This encodes CASSEWLGSGANVLTF.

This chain connects TRBV27 to TRBJ1-2; a possible D gene is TRBD1 (6 bases). Germline V gene data show CDR1 as MNHEY and CDR2 as SMNVEV (reference sequence). With 3 bases removed from V and 6 bases from J, the gap between germline ends came to 11 bases. The CDR3 totals 13 residues. The CDR3 nucleotides read TGTGCCAGCAGTTTTGTACAGGGAAATGGCTACACCTTC. Translating it yields CASSFVQGNGYTF.

The chain links TRBV19 to TRBJ2-1; TRBD1 matches 10 bases. V was clipped by 6 bases and J by 4 bases; unmatched bases: 6. CDR3 length equals 15 residues. In germline, CDR1 is LNHDA, CDR2 SQIVND (reference sequence). CDR3 DNA sequence: TGTGCCAGTAGCCCCGGGACAGGGGCGTACAATGAGCAGTTCTTC. This sequence encodes CASSPGTGAYNEQFF.

The genes are TRBV5-4 and TRBJ1-2; 7 nucleotides match TRBD1. J lost 0 bases, V lost 2 bases, and 4 bases had no gene match. CDR1 is SGHNT and CDR2 is YYREEE in the germline V gene (reference sequence). The CDR3 covers 15 residues. The CDR3 DNA is TGTGCCAGCAGCTTTGACAGGGTTACTAACTATGGCTACACCTTC. Its protein is CASSFDRVTNYGYTF.

The J gene is TRBJ2-1, the V gene TRBV10-3; 7 bases are a match to TRBD2. This CDR3 is built from 17 residues. V lost 2 bases, J lost 6 bases, and 13 bases stayed unmatched. Germline values: CDR1 ENHRY, CDR2 SYGVKD. The CDR3: CAISERGGTTPRNEQFF. CDR3 bases: TGTGCCATCAGTGAGCGAGGAGGGACTACCCCGCGCAATGAGCAGTTCTTC.

This chain uses TRBV4-3 with TRBJ1-4, with TRBD1 matching 10 bases. Losses at the gene ends were 4 bases for V and 4 bases for J; bases not matched to a gene: 3. Per germline, CDR1 LGHNA and CDR2 YSLEER. This CDR3 has 15 residues. The CDR3 coding sequence is TGCGCCAGCAGCCGGGGACAGGGGAATAATGAAAAACTGTTTTTT. This gives the protein CASSRGQGNNEKLFF.

This clone has a single count. The CDR3 here is CASSLKTGDGQPQHF. The DNA for the CDR3 is TGTGCCAGCAGCTTAAAGACAGGGGACGGTCAGCCCCAGCATTTT. The J gene is TRBJ1-5, the V gene TRBV7-2; 8 positions agree with TRBD1. This CDR3 is built from 15 residues. V lost 2 bases to trimming and J lost 6 bases; unmatched junction nucleotides: 6. Germline CDR1 SGHTA, CDR2 FQGNSA. Filled out from reference TRBV7-2 and TRBJ1-5, the complete variable domain reads GAGVSQSPSNKVTEKGKDVELRCDPISGHTALYWYRQSLGQGLEFLIYFQGNSAPDKSGLPSDRFSAERTGGSVSTLTIQRTQQEDSAVYLCASSLKTGDGQPQHFGDGTRLSIL.

This chain links TRBV19 with TRBJ1-5, with unresolved D. There are 15 residues in the CDR3. Germline CDR1 and CDR2: LNHDA and SQIVND (reference sequence). Trimming cost V 0 bases and J 5 bases, with 11 bases left between them. In nucleotides, the CDR3 is TGTGCCAGTAGTATAGAGGGGTGGGTTGATCAGCCCCAGCATTTT. This gives the protein CASSIEGWVDQPQHF.

The chain carries TRBV19 and TRBJ2-1, with 9 bases matching TRBD1. The V segment lost 9 bases and the J segment 9 bases; nucleotides outside the gene matches: 9. CDR3 length: 13 residues. Germline V lookup: CDR1 LNHDA, CDR2 SQIVND (reference sequence). CDR3 DNA sequence: TGTGCCAGCCGACTAACAGGGGGCGGTGAGCAGTTCTTC. As protein: CASRLTGGGEQFF.

This clone was seen once. The chain couples TRBV7-3 to TRBJ2-3; 7 bases fit TRBD1. V lost 5 bases to trimming and J lost 2 bases; unmatched junction nucleotides: 7. The CDR3 is 15 residues long. Germline V gene sequence: CDR1 SGHTA, CDR2 FQGTGA. CDR3 region: CASSKGAAYTDTQYF. The DNA of the CDR3 is TGTGCCAGCAGCAAGGGGGCGGCCTACACAGATACGCAGTATTTT. Together with reference TRBV7-3 and TRBJ2-3, the CDR3 gives the full variable domain: GAGVSQTPSNKVTEKGKYVELRCDPISGHTALYWYRQSLGQGPEFLIYFQGTGAADDSGLPNDRFFAVRPEGSVSTLKIQRTERGDSAVYLCASSKGAAYTDTQYFGPGTRLTVL.

The genes are TRBV28 and TRBJ2-7, with TRBD2 matching 9 bases. Trimming at V came to 6 bases and at J to 3 bases, leaving 6 bases not matched to a gene. The CDR3 loop spans 14 amino acids. Per the germline V gene, CDR1 is MDHEN and CDR2 is SYDVKM. The CDR3 here is CASRLAGDLYEQYF. The CDR3 DNA is TGTGCCAGCAGATTAGCGGGAGACCTCTACGAGCAGTACTTC.

This chain links TRBV4-2 with TRBJ2-7, with TRBD1 as a possible D gene (6 bases). Trimming pared 4 bases from V and 5 bases from J, leaving 24 bases between. CDR3 length: 17 residues. Germline V lookup: CDR1 LGHNA, CDR2 YNFKEQ. This chain's CDR3 is CASSRSPDLRQVDEQYF. The DNA of the CDR3 is TGTGCCAGCAGCCGCTCTCCAGACCTTAGACAGGTCGACGAGCAGTACTTC.

This sequence joins TRBV29-1 and TRBJ2-1; TRBD2 aligns across 13 bases. This CDR3 is 13 amino acids long. The V gene end was trimmed by 8 bases and the J gene end by 12 bases; junction bases not matched to a gene: 10. Germline-derived CDR1 and CDR2 are SQVTM and ANQGSEA. The CDR3 nucleotides read TGCAGCTCAACTAGCGGGAGGGCCCAGGGGCAGTTCTTC. Translation: CSSTSGRAQGQFF.

As to this clone: The sample holds other DNA sequences that translate to the same CDR3. V and J are TRBV15 and TRBJ1-1; perhaps TRBD1 as D (5 bases). Germline V gene data show CDR1 as LNHNV and CDR2 as YYDKDF (reference sequence). Trimming shortened V by 1 base and J by 0 bases, and 12 bases separated the two germline ends. This CDR3 comprises 16 residues. CDR3 protein: CATSRGEGRLNTEAFF. The CDR3 nucleotides read TGTGCCACCAGCAGAGGCGAGGGACGTCTGAACACTGAAGCTTTCTTT.

The genes are TRBV4-1 and TRBJ1-5; maybe TRBD1 (5 bases). The CDR3 contains 18 residues. Germline V lookup: CDR1 MGHRA, CDR2 YSYEKL. The V end lost 4 bases, the J end lost 5 bases, and 24 bases lay between the germline ends. CDR3 nucleotides: TGCGCCAGCAGCCGCGGTCCCAGGGAGGTCATTCGGGATCAGCCCCAGCATTTT. Protein product: CASSRGPREVIRDQPQHF.

The chain is built from TRBV7-2 and TRBJ2-7; D remains ambiguous. This CDR3 comprises 13 residues. Trimming stripped 5 bases from V and 3 bases from J, with 11 bases between. CDR1 is SGHTA, CDR2 FQGNSA, per germline. The CDR3 loop is CASSIDVGYEQYF. The CDR3 coding sequence is TGTGCCAGCAGCATCGACGTGGGCTACGAGCAGTACTTC.

J is TRBJ1-5 and V is TRBV7-2; 9 bases line up with TRBD1. This CDR3 has 14 residues. The trim removed 3 bases at V and 9 bases at J, leaving 6 bases unmatched. Germline values: CDR1 SGHTA, CDR2 FQGNSA. Here the CDR3 reads CASSFSGTGRPQHF. The CDR3 DNA is TGTGCCAGCAGCTTTTCAGGGACAGGGCGGCCCCAGCATTTT.

The chain is built from TRBV29-1 and TRBJ1-1; D uncertain. Trimming pared 4 bases from V and 0 bases from J, leaving 12 bases between. Germline V gene lookup returns CDR1 SQVTM and CDR2 ANQGSEA. The CDR3 contains 14 residues. The CDR3 protein is CSVAAPRMNTEAFF. In DNA, the CDR3 is TGCAGCGTTGCAGCACCAAGGATGAACACTGAAGCTTTCTTT.

The V call is TRBV7-2, the J call TRBJ2-5, with D possibly being TRBD1 or TRBD2 (5 bases each). With 8 bases removed from V and 5 bases from J, the gap between germline ends came to 18 bases. The germline gives CDR1 SGHTA, CDR2 FQGNSA. This CDR3 comprises 14 residues. As DNA, the CDR3 is TGTGCCAGCGCCCCGGGGCTAGTCAGTGAGACCCAGTACTTC. Protein product: CASAPGLVSETQYF.

The gene calls are TRBV15 and TRBJ1-1, with D uncertain. The germline gives CDR1 LNHNV, CDR2 YYDKDF (reference sequence). V dropped 7 bases and J dropped 4 bases, with 19 bases sitting between them. The CDR3 spans 15 residues. The CDR3 loop reads CATTKRREWGTEAFF. The CDR3 nucleotides read TGTGCCACCACGAAAAGGAGGGAGTGGGGCACTGAAGCTTTCTTT.

The chain employs TRBV30 and TRBJ1-1; D gene unclear. Germline V lookup: CDR1 GTSNPN, CDR2 SVGIG (reference sequence). Trimming left V 5 bases short and J 4 bases short, with 17 bases between. The CDR3 has 14 amino acids. CDR3 sequence reads: CAWGSLLGSTEAFF. The CDR3 nucleotides are TGTGCCTGGGGATCACTTCTGGGGAGCACTGAAGCTTTCTTT.